The 22 T cell receptor beta chains given below trace back to one sample, sequenced in a study of blood T cell repertoires in COVID-19 (TCRdb year 2020). Library generation was performed with the immunoSEQ multiplex PCR assay. Imported from immuneACCESS, the table was reduced by TCRdb to in-frame sequences with V and J called. These copies leave out some clones; in studies compared against another copy, an unresolved V gene accounts for under half, and the cause of the remainder is not known. Here the sample has some 130,000 clones; approximately 86% occur a single time. About 2.3% of the sample is in the top ten clones. Sequencing was performed on PBMCs or T cells enriched from blood (not recorded which). Every receptor here comes from a woman aged 50 to 65 who had recovered from COVID-19.

This chain links TRBV5-1 with TRBJ2-5; 10 nucleotides match TRBD2. The germline V gene has CDR1 SGHRS and CDR2 YFSETQ. The CDR3 spans 15 residues. With 2 bases clipped from V and 4 bases from J, the junction kept 5 bases outside the gene matches. The chain's CDR3 is CASSLAGGTPETQYF. DNA of the CDR3: TGCGCCAGCAGCTTAGCGGGGGGGACTCCAGAGACCCAGTACTTC.

V usage is TRBV6-5 and J usage is TRBJ2-3; tentatively, D is TRBD1 (6 bases). The CDR3 is 15 residues long. Trimming took off 2 bases at V and 4 bases at J, with 13 bases between the two ends. From germline, CDR1 is MNHEY and CDR2 SVGAGI. The CDR3 DNA is TGTGCCAGCAGTTACGGCCCAGGGGTGCCAGATACGCAGTATTTT. Its protein is CASSYGPGVPDTQYF.

CDR3 amino acids: CASSQPGTGGFYGYTF. The CDR3 nucleotides are TGTGCCAGCAGCCAGCCCGGGACAGGGGGCTTCTATGGCTACACCTTC. This rearrangement joins TRBV5-4 to TRBJ1-2, with 12 bases fitting TRBD1. Germline V CDR1 and CDR2: SGHNT, YYREEE (reference sequence). The CDR3 consists of 16 residues. The ends lost 4 bases at V and 4 bases at J; junction bases unmatched: 8.

The V gene is TRBV29-1, the J gene TRBJ2-3; TRBD2 agrees at 10 bases. Trimming took 1 base from V and 4 from J; bases not matched to a gene: 11. Germline V gene sequence: CDR1 SQVTM, CDR2 ANQGSEA. The CDR3 is made up of 17 amino acids. This CDR3 reads CSVEVKRGGQTPDTQYF. CDR3 DNA: TGCAGCGTTGAAGTCAAGCGGGGGGGCCAGACCCCAGATACGCAGTATTTT.

CDR3 sequence (DNA): TGCAGCGTCGACAGGGAGGTAGTGGTTTATGGCTACACCTTC. This sequence encodes CSVDREVVVYGYTF. The rearrangement links TRBV29-1 to TRBJ1-2; 7 positions match TRBD1. The V gene end was trimmed by 6 bases and the J gene end by 5 bases; junction bases not matched to a gene: 12. CDR3 length: 14 amino acids. Germline-derived CDR1 and CDR2 are SQVTM and ANQGSEA.

This clone has more than one count but fewer than ten. The genes are TRBV2 and TRBJ2-7; 10 bases match TRBD1. J gave up 5 bases and V 6 bases, and 7 bases lay outside the gene matches. CDR3 length: 14 residues. From germline, CDR1 is SNHLY and CDR2 FYNNEI. In nucleotides, the CDR3 is TGTGCCAGCAGAAGGACAGGGGGTATTAACGAGCAGTACTTC. It yields the protein CASRRTGGINEQYF. Complete variable domain (other parts from reference TRBV2 and TRBJ2-7): EPEVTQTPSHQVTQMGQEVILRCVPISNHLYFYWYRQILGQKVEFLVSFYNNEISEKSEIFDDQFSVERPDGSNFTLKIRSTKLEDSAMYFCASRRTGGINEQYFGPGTRLTVT.

V usage is TRBV4-2 and J usage is TRBJ1-3; 8 nucleotides align to TRBD1. Germline CDR1 is LGHNA and CDR2 is YNFKEQ. V shed 2 bases, J shed 4 bases, and the junction held 4 bases outside the gene matches. The CDR3 is 15 amino acids. CDR3 region: CASSQPGGAGNTIYF. DNA for the CDR3: TGTGCCAGCAGCCAACCAGGGGGCGCGGGAAACACCATATATTTT.

The V and J genes are TRBV6-2 or TRBV6-3 and TRBJ1-2; D not certain. V shed 0 bases and J shed 2 bases, with 16 bases lying between them. There are 17 residues in the CDR3. Germline loops: CDR1 MNHEY, CDR2 SVGEGT. The CDR3 nucleotides read TGTGCCAGCAGTTACTCGAGAGGAGGGTGGAGGAACTATGGCTACACCTTC. It specifies CASSYSRGGWRNYGYTF.

This clone was counted between two and nine times. The chain uses TRBV19 and TRBJ1-5; 9 bases agree with TRBD1. Germline CDR1 is LNHDA and CDR2 is SQIVND (reference sequence). V trimming: 0 bases; J trimming: 0 bases; junction bases outside the gene matches: 6. The CDR3 runs 18 residues. The CDR3 region has the DNA TGTGCCAGTAGTATAGATGGGACAGGGTTCTATAGCAATCAGCCCCAGCATTTT. Translated: CASSIDGTGFYSNQPQHF.

In nucleotides, the CDR3 is TGTGCCAGCAGTTTACCCGGGACAGGGGCCCGACCCCTCCACTTT. Translated, it gives CASSLPGTGARPLHF. The chain combines TRBV28 with TRBJ1-6; 10 bases fit TRBD1. V gave up 2 bases and J gave up 12 bases; unmatched junction bases: 7. Per the germline V gene, CDR1 is MDHEN and CDR2 is SYDVKM. The CDR3 length is 15 residues.

For the CDR3, the DNA is TGTGCCAGCAGTTTTGAGGTGAACACTGAAGCTTTCTTT. Amino acid sequence: CASSFEVNTEAFF. This rearrangement joins TRBV12-3 or TRBV12-4 to TRBJ1-1; no definite D call. V was trimmed by 3 bases and J by 0 bases, leaving 5 bases between them. The CDR3 covers 13 residues.

The chain joins TRBV5-1 to TRBJ1-1, with D possibly matching TRBD1 (6 bases). The CDR3 loop spans 14 amino acids. V was cut by 4 bases and J by 3 bases, with 13 bases left in between. The germline CDR1 and CDR2 sequences are SGHRS and YFSETQ. The CDR3 nucleotides are TGCGCCAGCAGCCCTACTCAGGGGTACACTGAAGCTTTCTTT. The encoded protein is CASSPTQGYTEAFF. The whole variable domain, remainder taken from reference TRBV5-1 and TRBJ1-1, is KAGVTQTPRYLIKTRGQQVTLSCSPISGHRSVSWYQQTPGQGLQFLFEYFSETQRNKGNFPGRFSGRQFSNSRSEMNVSTLELGDSALYLCASSPTQGYTEAFFGQGTRLTVV.

V is TRBV5-4 and J is TRBJ1-6; 7 bases line up with TRBD1. The length of the CDR3 is 15 residues. CDR1 and CDR2 (germline): SGHNT, YYREEE (reference sequence). Trimming at V came to 4 bases and at J to 5 bases, leaving 6 bases not matched to a gene. The chain's CDR3 is CASSTRQGHNSPLHF. The DNA for the CDR3 is TGTGCCAGCAGCACCAGACAGGGTCATAATTCACCCCTCCACTTT.

The chain carries TRBV5-6 and TRBJ2-1; TRBD2 agrees at 14 bases. This CDR3 comprises 18 residues. With 4 bases clipped from V and 5 bases from J, the junction kept 11 bases outside the gene matches. CDR1 SGHDT and CDR2 YYEEEE come from the germline V gene. The CDR3 protein is CASSPGLAGGHPHNEQFF. Here the CDR3 DNA reads TGTGCCAGCAGCCCAGGACTAGCGGGGGGCCACCCCCACAATGAGCAGTTCTTC.

This chain uses TRBV27 with TRBJ1-4; TRBD1 aligns across 9 bases. The V gene's germline CDR1 is MNHEY and CDR2 SMNVEV (reference sequence). The CDR3 totals 14 residues. The V segment lost 8 bases and the J segment 8 bases; nucleotides outside the gene matches: 9. The CDR3 DNA follows: TGTGCCAGCGGCCGGGACAGGGTATACGAAAAACTGTTTTTT. This codes for CASGRDRVYEKLFF.

As for this clone: Compared with germline, one end of the junction differs, possibly owing to a read error. V is TRBV5-4 and J is TRBJ1-1; 7 bases fit TRBD1. The CDR3 has 17 amino acids. CDR1 is SGHNT, CDR2 YYREEE, per germline (reference sequence). The CDR3 DNA sequence: TGTGCCCGCAGCCCGGGGGGGAATTCCAGGGGGAGTACTGAAGCTTTCTTT. Amino acid sequence: CARSPGGNSRGSTEAFF.

The chain couples TRBV11-2 to TRBJ2-7; 8 nucleotides line up with TRBD1. Looked up from germline, CDR1 is SGHAT and CDR2 is FQNNGV. The CDR3 sequence is 14 residues long. Trimming removed 5 bases from V and 6 bases from J; junction bases left unmatched: 9. CDR3 in DNA: TGTGCCAGCAGCCAGACAGGGGAATGGGGCGAGCAGTACTTC. Encoded protein: CASSQTGEWGEQYF.

The sample holds a few counts of this clone. The chain employs TRBV24-1 and TRBJ1-4; the D gene is possibly TRBD1 (6 bases). Germline loops: CDR1 KGHDR, CDR2 SFDVKD. This CDR3 is 14 amino acids long. V was pared by 3 bases and J by 10 bases, with 14 bases between. In DNA, the CDR3 is TGTGCCACCAGTGATCGACAGGAACGGGGAAAACTGTTTTTT. It is translated as CATSDRQERGKLFF.

The gene calls are TRBV27 and TRBJ2-3; 8 positions agree with TRBD1. The CDR3 runs 17 residues. CDR1 and CDR2 from the germline V gene are MNHEY and SMNVEV (reference sequence). The junction had 9 bases not matched to a gene; V was cut back by 2 bases and J by 2 bases. DNA of the CDR3: TGTGCCAGCAGTTTAGATTCGTCGGGACAGGACACAGATACGCAGTATTTT. Translating it yields CASSLDSSGQDTDTQYF.

This rearrangement joins TRBV7-3 to TRBJ2-1; the D gene is possibly TRBD2 (5 bases). V was trimmed by 1 base and J by 9 bases, leaving 13 bases between them. The CDR3 totals 14 residues. Looked up from germline, CDR1 is SGHTA and CDR2 is FQGTGA. As DNA, the CDR3 is TGTGCCAGCAGCTTAAGCGGGCTAAACAGTGAGCAGTTCTTC. Amino acid sequence: CASSLSGLNSEQFF.

The chain combines TRBV7-2 with TRBJ1-2, with 7 nucleotides matching TRBD1. The CDR3 sequence is 12 residues long. The J segment lost 6 bases and the V segment lost 10 bases, leaving 8 bases of the junction unmatched. Germline CDR1 and CDR2: SGHTA and FQGNSA. CDR3 coding DNA: TGTGCCATTCGGCCAGGGGGAAATGGCTACACCTTC. This gives the protein CAIRPGGNGYTF.

The chain has TRBV3-1 (or the pseudogene TRBV3-2) and TRBJ2-7, with a possible D match to TRBD2 (7 bases). The CDR3 is 16 residues long. Trimming shortened V by 1 base and J by 2 bases, and 15 bases separated the two germline ends. CDR1 and CDR2 from the germline V gene are LGHDT and YNNKEL (reference sequence). The CDR3 nucleotides are TGTGCCAGCAGCCAAGGCTTCGGGGGGCCGACCTACGAGCAGTACTTC. This encodes CASSQGFGGPTYEQYF.